The next 19 T cell receptor beta chains were all read from a single sample in a study of PD-1 and CTLA-4 blockade in melanoma. The method was immunoSEQ multiplex PCR; TCRdb's version includes in-frame clones alone and lacks a portion of them. Here the sample spans tens of thousands of clones, less than 95% being singletons. This specimen consisted of CD8+ T cells from peripheral blood, obtained from a patient given anti-PD-1 treatment. Every receptor here comes from a human donor with melanoma.

The rearrangement links TRBV18 to TRBJ2-7; TRBD2 matches 7 bases. V dropped 2 bases and J dropped 3; count of bases not matched to a gene: 10. CDR3 length: 16 residues. CDR1 and CDR2 from the germline V gene are KGHSH and LQKENI. CDR3 sequence: CASSPDWQRDLYEQYF. CDR3 DNA sequence: TGTGCCAGCTCACCAGATTGGCAGCGGGACCTCTACGAGCAGTACTTC.

The chain carries TRBV15 and TRBJ1-1, with unresolved D. The germline V gene encodes CDR1 LNHNV and CDR2 YYDKDF (reference sequence). The CDR3 length is 14 residues. V was cut by 2 bases and J by 4 bases, with 11 bases left in between. The CDR3 is CATSRPTVVTEAFF. The CDR3 DNA follows: TGTGCCACCAGCAGACCCACGGTAGTCACTGAAGCTTTCTTT.

The genes are TRBV5-1 and TRBJ1-1; the D gene is possibly TRBD1 (5 bases). The CDR3 extends over 14 amino acids. V was pared by 3 bases and J by 1 base, with 10 bases between. Per the germline V gene, CDR1 is SGHRS and CDR2 is YFSETQ. The CDR3 is CASSSGTGNTEAFF. The CDR3 DNA reads TGCGCCAGCAGCTCTGGGACGGGGAACACTGAAGCTTTCTTT.

This chain joins TRBV29-1 and TRBJ1-3; D remains unclear. The germline V gene has CDR1 SQVTM and CDR2 ANQGSEA. V dropped 6 bases and J dropped 0 bases, with 15 bases sitting between them. CDR3 size: 15 residues. As DNA, the CDR3 is TGCAGCGTCCAAAAGACGGGGAGCTCTGGAAACACCATATATTTT. Encoded protein: CSVQKTGSSGNTIYF.

As DNA, the CDR3 is TGCGCCAGCAGCTTGTCACGCGGGAGCGGGGGCGGCTACACCTTC. Its translation: CASSLSRGSGGGYTF. This chain joins TRBV5-1 and TRBJ1-2; maybe TRBD1 (6 bases). V lost 1 base to trimming and J lost 8 bases, with 18 bases between them. The CDR3 sequence is 15 residues long. Germline values: CDR1 SGHRS, CDR2 YFSETQ.

V and J are TRBV5-6 and TRBJ2-5; perhaps TRBD2 as D (6 bases). The CDR3 covers 17 residues. Trimming took off 5 bases at V and 0 bases at J, with 20 bases between the two ends. From germline, CDR1 is SGHDT and CDR2 YYEEEE. CDR3 amino acids: CASSYGRGVTYQETQYF. CDR3 coding DNA: TGTGCCAGCAGTTACGGGAGAGGGGTCACGTACCAAGAGACCCAGTACTTC.

The J gene is TRBJ1-5, the V gene TRBV5-6; weak D call: TRBD1 (5 bases). Deletions cut 4 bases from V and 4 bases from J, with 12 bases between. CDR3 length: 14 amino acids. In germline, CDR1 is SGHDT, CDR2 YYEEEE. The CDR3 region is CASSRQIGNQPQHF. CDR3 sequence (DNA): TGTGCCAGCAGCCGACAGATCGGGAATCAGCCCCAGCATTTT.

This chain uses TRBV7-2 with TRBJ2-7; D remains ambiguous. V was shortened by 0 bases and J by 2 bases, with 8 bases between the two germline ends. The CDR3 extends over 14 amino acids. The germline CDR1 and CDR2 sequences are SGHTA and FQGNSA. The CDR3 protein is CASSLAGPAYEQYF. For the CDR3, the DNA is TGTGCCAGCAGCTTAGCAGGCCCGGCCTACGAGCAGTACTTC.

The chain carries TRBV30 and TRBJ2-7; D possibly uses TRBD1 or TRBD2 (6 bases each). V lost 1 base to trimming and J lost 6 bases, with 13 bases between them. The germline V gene has CDR1 GTSNPN and CDR2 SVGIG (reference sequence). CDR3 length: 13 residues. The CDR3, as DNA: TGTGCCTGGAGTGAAGAGGAGGGGGGCGAGCAGTACTTC. Its translation is CAWSEEEGGEQYF.

The chain employs TRBV7-8 and TRBJ2-7; weak D call: TRBD2 (5 bases). The CDR3 runs to 14 residues. The germline V gene has CDR1 SGHVS and CDR2 FQNEAQ. V lost 5 bases to trimming and J lost 0 bases, with 11 bases between them. CDR3 amino acids: CASSAQRNSYEQYF. In nucleotides, the CDR3 is TGTGCCAGCAGCGCACAGCGGAACTCCTACGAGCAGTACTTC.

CDR3 DNA: TGTGCCTGGAGTGCCACCAGGGGCCACTCTGGAAACACCATATATTTT. It is translated as CAWSATRGHSGNTIYF. The gene calls are TRBV30 and TRBJ1-3, with a weak D call TRBD1 (6 bases). V lost 1 base, J lost 0 bases, and 13 bases lay in between. The CDR3 has 16 residues. The germline gives CDR1 GTSNPN, CDR2 SVGIG (reference sequence).

This rearrangement joins TRBV19 to TRBJ2-3, with unresolved D. This CDR3 spans 13 amino acids. V gave up 10 bases and J gave up 0 bases, with 11 bases separating them. Per the germline V gene, CDR1 is LNHDA and CDR2 is SQIVND (reference sequence). As DNA, the CDR3 is TGTGCCACCAAATATCGTAGCACAGATACGCAGTATTTT. Translated: CATKYRSTDTQYF.

V gene TRBV30 combines with J gene TRBJ1-2; 7 bases match TRBD1. There are 14 residues in the CDR3. CDR1 GTSNPN and CDR2 SVGIG come from the germline V gene (reference sequence). V was pared by 7 bases and J by 6 bases, with 14 bases of the junction left unmatched. The CDR3 DNA is TGTGCCTCCCGAGAGGGGGCAGGGGAGGATGGCTACACCTTC. Translated: CASREGAGEDGYTF.

The rearrangement joins TRBV4-1 to TRBJ2-3, with D perhaps TRBD2 (5 bases). In germline, CDR1 is MGHRA, CDR2 YSYEKL. CDR3 length: 13 residues. Between the trimmed V and J ends, which lost 0 bases and 8 bases, there was a span of 9 bases. CDR3: CASSQDTEGTQYF. DNA of the CDR3: TGCGCCAGCAGCCAAGATACCGAGGGTACGCAGTATTTT.

V usage is TRBV29-1 and J usage is TRBJ2-7; 10 bases align to TRBD2. There are 13 residues in the CDR3. CDR1 and CDR2 (germline): SQVTM, ANQGSEA. The ends lost 7 bases at V and 7 bases at J; junction bases unmatched: 10. This chain's CDR3 is CSAALAGVLEQYF. CDR3 in DNA: TGCAGCGCCGCTCTAGCGGGAGTGCTTGAGCAGTACTTC.

This chain uses TRBV4-1 with TRBJ1-5, with D possibly TRBD1 on 6 matching bases. The V gene's germline CDR1 is MGHRA and CDR2 YSYEKL. The CDR3 has 15 residues. Trimming cost V 2 bases and J 2 bases, with 10 bases left between them. The CDR3 loop is CASSQISGGNQPQHF. The CDR3 DNA follows: TGCGCCAGCAGCCAAATATCAGGGGGCAATCAGCCCCAGCATTTT.

CDR3 nucleotide sequence: TGTGCCAGCAGTATCTACAGAGATGAAAAACTGTTTTTT. This gives the protein CASSIYRDEKLFF. This sequence joins TRBV6-5 and TRBJ1-4; D is undetermined. This CDR3 region has 13 residues. Germline CDR1 is MNHEY and CDR2 is SVGAGI. The ends were cut back, 5 bases at V and 6 bases at J, with 10 bases in the middle.

The gene calls are TRBV3-1 (or the pseudogene TRBV3-2) and TRBJ2-1; TRBD2 aligns across 7 bases. V shed 4 bases and J 8 bases; nucleotides not matched to a gene: 11. CDR1 is LGHDT and CDR2 is YNNKEL in the germline V gene (reference sequence). The CDR3 consists of 15 residues. CDR3 protein: CASSPSWGGGDEQFF. For the CDR3, the DNA is TGTGCCAGCAGCCCTTCTTGGGGGGGAGGGGATGAGCAGTTCTTC.

The chain links TRBV28 to TRBJ2-3; D gene uncertain. There are 13 residues in the CDR3. In germline, CDR1 is MDHEN, CDR2 SYDVKM. Trimming removed 10 bases from V and 6 bases from J, with 17 bases in between. Here the CDR3 DNA reads TGTGCCACCTCCGTCAAGCTCCTCGATACGCAGTATTTT. Protein sequence: CATSVKLLDTQYF. Combining the CDR3 with reference TRBV28 and TRBJ2-3 gives the whole variable domain DVKVTQSSRYLVKRTGEKVFLECVQDMDHENMFWYRQDPGLGLRLIYFSYDVKMKEKGDIPEGYSVSREKKERFSLILESASTNQTSMYLCATSVKLLDTQYFGPGTRLTVL.